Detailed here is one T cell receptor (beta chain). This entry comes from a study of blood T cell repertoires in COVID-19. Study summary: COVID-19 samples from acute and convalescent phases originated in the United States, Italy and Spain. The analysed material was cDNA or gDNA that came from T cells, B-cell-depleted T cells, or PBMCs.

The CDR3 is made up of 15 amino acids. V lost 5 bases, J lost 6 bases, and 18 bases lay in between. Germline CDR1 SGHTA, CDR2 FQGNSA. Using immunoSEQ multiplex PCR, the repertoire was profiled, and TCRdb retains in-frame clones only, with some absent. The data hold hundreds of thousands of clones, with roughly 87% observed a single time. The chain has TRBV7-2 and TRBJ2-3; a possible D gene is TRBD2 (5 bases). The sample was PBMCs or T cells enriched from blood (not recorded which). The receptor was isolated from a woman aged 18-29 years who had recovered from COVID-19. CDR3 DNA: TGTGCCAGCAGCCCGGGGAACCTAGTGTTTGATACGCAGTATTTT. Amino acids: CASSPGNLVFDTQYF.